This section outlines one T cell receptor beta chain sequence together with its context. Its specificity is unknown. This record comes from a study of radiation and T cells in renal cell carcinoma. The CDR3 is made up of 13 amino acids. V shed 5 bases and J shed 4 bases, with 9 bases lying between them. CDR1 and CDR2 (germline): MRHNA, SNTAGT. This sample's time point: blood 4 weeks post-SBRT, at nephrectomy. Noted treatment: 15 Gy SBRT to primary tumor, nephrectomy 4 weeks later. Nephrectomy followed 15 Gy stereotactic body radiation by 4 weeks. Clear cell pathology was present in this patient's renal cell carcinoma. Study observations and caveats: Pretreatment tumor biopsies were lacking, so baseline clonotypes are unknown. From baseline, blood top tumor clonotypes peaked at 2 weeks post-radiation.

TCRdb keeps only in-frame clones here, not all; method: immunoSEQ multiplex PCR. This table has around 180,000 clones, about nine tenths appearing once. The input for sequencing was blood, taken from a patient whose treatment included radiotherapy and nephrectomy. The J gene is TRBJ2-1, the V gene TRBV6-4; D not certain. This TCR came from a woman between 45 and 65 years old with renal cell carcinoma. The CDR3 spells CASSLGRYNEQFF. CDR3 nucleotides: TGTGCCAGCAGTCTAGGACGGTACAATGAGCAGTTCTTC.